The 27 T cell receptor beta chains below all came from one sample that was sequenced in a study of T cell clonotyping in hematopoietic cell transplantation. Sequenced by immunoSEQ multiplex PCR; TCRdb stores in-frame clones only, minus some. In the table there are about 18,000 clones, roughly 88% of which are singletons. Time point indicated: recipient sample about 28 days before transplant, after cytoreduction. The source material was peripheral blood mononuclear cells, sampled before stem cell transplant. Receptors were obtained from a man aged 50-60 years with acute myeloid leukemia. Some clones in this sample may be carry-over from other donors' samples.

The chain recombines TRBV27 with TRBJ1-2; D may be TRBD1 (5 bases). Germline CDR1 and CDR2: MNHEY and SMNVEV (reference sequence). V lost 3 bases and J 4 bases, leaving 9 bases between the germline ends. CDR3 length: 13 amino acids. The CDR3 protein is CASSFGAAYGYTF. CDR3 bases: TGTGCCAGCAGTTTCGGGGCTGCCTATGGCTACACCTTC.

The genes are TRBV2 and TRBJ2-7; tentative D call: TRBD1 (6 bases). The CDR3 sequence is 14 residues long. CDR1 is SNHLY, CDR2 FYNNEI, per germline. V was pared by 5 bases and J by 2 bases, with 13 bases between. The chain's CDR3 is CASSKEAGAYEQYF. Here the CDR3 DNA reads TGTGCCAGCAGTAAGGAGGCAGGGGCCTACGAGCAGTACTTC. Full variable domain (missing parts from reference TRBV2 and TRBJ2-7): EPEVTQTPSHQVTQMGQEVILRCVPISNHLYFYWYRQILGQKVEFLVSFYNNEISEKSEIFDDQFSVERPDGSNFTLKIRSTKLEDSAMYFCASSKEAGAYEQYFGPGTRLTVT.

The chain uses TRBV4-2 and TRBJ2-5; 8 bases line up with TRBD2. The DNA matches TRBJ2-7 better at its end, which makes the J call doubtful. The CDR3 is 15 amino acids. The germline gives CDR1 LGHNA, CDR2 YNFKEQ. The CDR3 DNA is TGTGCCAGCAGCCAAGGGAGCGGGGGAGTTTACGAGCAGTACTTC. Translated, it gives CASSQGSGGVYEQYF.

V gene TRBV19 combines with J gene TRBJ1-1; TRBD1 might be the D (5 bases). Trimming took 5 bases from V and 5 from J, leaving 18 bases between them. In germline, CDR1 is LNHDA, CDR2 SQIVND (reference sequence). This CDR3 comprises 15 residues. The CDR3 DNA reads TGTGCCAGTAGTTCCCAGAGCGCAGGGTATACTGAAGCTTTCTTT. It codes for CASSSQSAGYTEAFF.

The V call is TRBV5-1, the J call TRBJ2-5; D not certain. V lost 0 bases to trimming and J lost 0 bases, with 0 bases between them. The CDR3 covers 12 residues. Germline loops: CDR1 SGHRS, CDR2 YFSETQ. The CDR3 coding sequence is TGCGCCAGCAGCTTGGACCAAGAGACCCAGTACTTC. This gives the protein CASSLDQETQYF.

The chain links TRBV5-1 to TRBJ1-4; D is ambiguous. Germline CDR1 and CDR2: SGHRS and YFSETQ. V was cut by 3 bases and J by 4 bases, with 10 bases left in between. CDR3 length: 14 amino acids. The CDR3 nucleotides read TGCGCCAGCAGCTCCGGTACAATTAATGAAAAACTGTTTTTT. As protein: CASSSGTINEKLFF.

The rearrangement uses TRBV27 and TRBJ2-3; 7 nucleotides line up with TRBD2. The CDR3 consists of 14 residues. CDR1 and CDR2 (germline): MNHEY, SMNVEV (reference sequence). V shed 4 bases and J 5 bases; nucleotides not matched to a gene: 6. The CDR3 coding sequence is TGTGCCAGCAGTTCCCGGGACTACGAAGATACGCAGTATTTT. It yields the protein CASSSRDYEDTQYF.

The rearrangement joins TRBV5-1 to TRBJ2-3; 8 positions match TRBD1. The V and J ends lost 0 bases and 0 bases, in that order; junction bases with no gene match: 6. CDR3 length: 17 residues. Per the germline V gene, CDR1 is SGHRS and CDR2 is YFSETQ. The CDR3 is CASSLGSWTGSTDTQYF. In nucleotides, the CDR3 is TGCGCCAGCAGCTTGGGGAGCTGGACAGGGAGCACAGATACGCAGTATTTT.

This chain uses TRBV5-1 with TRBJ1-2, with D hard to call. The CDR3 has 15 amino acids. Trimming removed 0 bases from V and 3 bases from J, with 12 bases in between. Germline loops: CDR1 SGHRS, CDR2 YFSETQ. The CDR3 sequence: CASSLGSSTYYGYTF. CDR3 in DNA: TGCGCCAGCAGCTTGGGGAGCAGCACTTACTATGGCTACACCTTC.

V and J are TRBV11-2 and TRBJ2-2, with a weak D call TRBD2 (6 bases). CDR3 length equals 15 residues. Looked up from germline, CDR1 is SGHAT and CDR2 is FQNNGV. Trimming cost V 0 bases and J 6 bases, with 11 bases left between them. The CDR3 spells CASSLEMRGAGELFF. CDR3 sequence (DNA): TGTGCCAGCAGCTTAGAAATGCGGGGAGCCGGGGAGCTGTTTTTT.

This rearrangement joins TRBV5-1 to TRBJ2-7, with no clear D. This CDR3 is 17 amino acids long. The V and J ends lost 4 bases and 2 bases respectively, with 22 bases between them. The germline gives CDR1 SGHRS, CDR2 YFSETQ. This chain's CDR3 is CASSQRHEASIPYEQYF. The CDR3 DNA is TGCGCCAGCAGCCAACGGCATGAGGCGTCGATTCCCTACGAGCAGTACTTC.

This sequence joins TRBV7-8 and TRBJ2-2, with TRBD1 as a possible D gene (5 bases). This CDR3 spans 14 amino acids. Germline V gene data show CDR1 as SGHVS and CDR2 as FQNEAQ. V shed 1 base and J shed 7 bases, with 10 bases lying between them. The CDR3 is CASSLGQLGGELFF. Here the CDR3 DNA reads TGTGCCAGCAGCTTAGGACAGTTGGGCGGGGAGCTGTTTTTT.

V usage is TRBV11-1 and J usage is TRBJ1-2; no definite D call. V was pared by 1 base and J by 7 bases, with 10 bases between. Per the germline V gene, CDR1 is SGHAT and CDR2 is FQDESV (reference sequence). The CDR3 length is 13 residues. CDR3 sequence reads: CASSLDGVRGYTF. CDR3 DNA: TGTGCCAGCAGCTTAGACGGGGTACGTGGCTACACCTTC.

This clone was observed a single time. The V and J genes are TRBV7-8 and TRBJ2-2; 9 bases are a match to TRBD2. This CDR3 spans 17 amino acids. The V and J ends lost 2 bases and 6 bases, in that order; junction bases with no gene match: 10. Germline CDR1 is SGHVS and CDR2 is FQNEAQ. The CDR3 loop is CASSLLGGLALAGELFF. The CDR3 bases are TGTGCCAGCAGCTTATTGGGGGGACTAGCCCTCGCCGGGGAGCTGTTTTTT.

This chain links TRBV4-1 with TRBJ1-5; D is ambiguous. This CDR3 has 15 amino acids. Trimming cost V 1 base and J 0 bases, with 7 bases left between them. Per germline, CDR1 MGHRA and CDR2 YSYEKL. CDR3 coding DNA: TGCGCCAGCAGCCAAGGCAGCTATAGCAATCAGCCCCAGCATTTT. It encodes CASSQGSYSNQPQHF.

V usage is TRBV30 and J usage is TRBJ1-5; D possibly corresponds to TRBD1 (6 bases). Germline V lookup: CDR1 GTSNPN, CDR2 SVGIG (reference sequence). This CDR3 contains 15 residues. V was cut by 2 bases and J by 6 bases, with 17 bases left in between. The CDR3 DNA is TGTGCCTGGAGTATTTTGGGGGCCGCTCCTCAGCCCCAGCATTTT. It encodes CAWSILGAAPQPQHF.

The count of this clone is one. The J gene is TRBJ1-1, the V gene TRBV25-1; 10 bases are shared with TRBD1. Germline loops: CDR1 MGHDK, CDR2 SYGVNS. CDR3 length: 15 amino acids. Losses at the gene ends were 2 bases for V and 3 bases for J; bases not matched to a gene: 3. The CDR3 DNA reads TGTGCCAGCAGTGAAGGACAGGGGGGAGACACTGAAGCTTTCTTT. This sequence encodes CASSEGQGGDTEAFF.

This chain joins TRBV7-9 and TRBJ1-4; the D gene is possibly TRBD1 (5 bases). The CDR3 has 14 residues. V was clipped by 2 bases and J by 8 bases, with 12 bases between them. Germline V gives CDR1 SEHNR, CDR2 FQNEAQ (reference sequence). The CDR3 DNA is TGTGCCAGCAGCTTACAGGGAGGAACGGAAAAACTGTTTTTT. Its protein product is CASSLQGGTEKLFF.

The chain carries TRBV4-3 and TRBJ2-5; a weak D match, TRBD2 (7 bases). Per the germline V gene, CDR1 is LGHNA and CDR2 is YSLEER. This CDR3 contains 18 residues. V gave up 0 bases and J gave up 3 bases, with 20 bases separating them. In nucleotides, the CDR3 is TGCGCCAGCAGCCAAGATTGGGTGGGGGGGCGCGGGGAAGAGACCCAGTACTTC. It is translated as CASSQDWVGGRGEETQYF.

This clone was seen a single time. The rearrangement joins TRBV20-1 to TRBJ1-2; D ambiguous. There are 10 residues in the CDR3. Trimming took 3 bases from V and 8 from J, leaving 7 bases between them. Germline-derived CDR1 and CDR2 are DFQATT and SNEGSKA (reference sequence). The CDR3 DNA is TGCAGTGCTAGGTCTGAAGGCTACACCTTC. This sequence encodes CSARSEGYTF.

The chain has TRBV7-6 and TRBJ2-5, with a weak D call TRBD2 (6 bases). Deletions cut 1 base from V and 6 bases from J, with 15 bases between. There are 15 residues in the CDR3. The germline V gene has CDR1 SGHVS and CDR2 FNYEAQ. CDR3 sequence (DNA): TGTGCCAGCAGCTTAGTGGAGGGCCTCCAGCAGACCCAGTACTTC. Protein: CASSLVEGLQQTQYF.

The chain is built from TRBV7-8 and TRBJ1-5; D is uncertain. The CDR3 totals 15 residues. Trimming pared 0 bases from V and 2 bases from J, leaving 8 bases between. CDR1 SGHVS and CDR2 FQNEAQ come from the germline V gene. DNA of the CDR3: TGTGCCAGCAGCTTAGCGCTCGCGGGCAATCAGCCCCAGCATTTT. This sequence encodes CASSLALAGNQPQHF. Full variable domain (outside the CDR3, taken from reference TRBV7-8 and TRBJ1-5): GAGVSQSPRYKVAKRGQDVALRCDPISGHVSLFWYQQALGQGPEFLTYFQNEAQLDKSGLPSDRFFAERPEGSVSTLKIQRTQQEDSAVYLCASSLALAGNQPQHFGDGTRLSIL.

The chain has TRBV30 and TRBJ1-1; TRBD1 might be the D (5 bases). This CDR3 comprises 14 residues. Trimming took off 0 bases at V and 3 bases at J, with 11 bases between the two ends. Germline V CDR1 and CDR2: GTSNPN, SVGIG (reference sequence). The CDR3 nucleotides are TGTGCCTGGAGTGTTACGGGACCTTACACTGAAGCTTTCTTT. It codes for CAWSVTGPYTEAFF.

In this sample, this clone turned up a few times. The chain carries TRBV6-1 and TRBJ2-1; the match to TRBD2 covers 9 bases. This CDR3 has 13 residues. Germline trimming cut 8 bases from V and 7 bases from J; bases unmatched to any gene: 6. CDR1 and CDR2 (germline): MNHNS, SASEGT. In DNA form, the CDR3 reads TGTGCCAGCGCTCTAGCGGGGACTAATGAGCAGTTCTTC. Amino acid sequence: CASALAGTNEQFF.

Comments on this clone: The same CDR3 can be traced to other DNA sequences in this sample. The chain employs TRBV7-9 and TRBJ2-5, with TRBD2 matching 14 bases. This CDR3 is built from 18 residues. With V trimmed by 5 bases and J by 0 bases, 8 bases remained unmatched. Germline CDR1 reads SEHNR; CDR2 reads FQNEAQ (reference sequence). CDR3 in DNA: TGTGCCAGCAGCCCCGGACTAGCGGGGGGCGACTACCAAGAGACCCAGTACTTC. It is translated as CASSPGLAGGDYQETQYF. Using reference TRBV7-9 and TRBJ2-5 for the parts outside the CDR3, the full variable domain is DTGVSQNPRHKITKRGQNVTFRCDPISEHNRLYWYRQTLGQGPEFLTYFQNEAQLEKSRLLSDRFSAERPKGSFSTLEIQRTEQGDSAMYLCASSPGLAGGDYQETQYFGPGTRLLVL.

V gene TRBV5-1 combines with J gene TRBJ1-1; D uncertain. CDR1 is SGHRS, CDR2 YFSETQ, per germline. With 4 bases removed from V and 3 bases from J, the gap between germline ends came to 22 bases. This CDR3 spans 17 amino acids. The CDR3, as DNA: TGCGCCAGCAGCCCTTCAGTCGTTGGTTTAACGGACACTGAAGCTTTCTTT. Translated, it gives CASSPSVVGLTDTEAFF.

This chain joins TRBV27 and TRBJ1-3; D remains ambiguous. CDR3 length: 13 residues. CDR1 MNHEY and CDR2 SMNVEV come from the germline V gene (reference sequence). Trimming stripped 10 bases from V and 1 base from J, with 11 bases between. This chain's CDR3 is CAKEPPSGNTIYF. Written as DNA, the CDR3 is TGTGCCAAGGAACCTCCGTCTGGAAACACCATATATTTT.